These T cell receptor beta chains were read from a single sample in a study of blood T cell repertoires in COVID-19. Repertoires were generated with immunoSEQ multiplex PCR, while TCRdb's copy carries only in-frame clones and drops some. The sample lists approximately 300,000 clones; 90% were seen once. The material sequenced was peripheral blood. The receptors here all came from a woman aged 25 to 39 with COVID-19, enrolled during active disease. Both conserved end residues are part of each CDR3. D genes are given only for firm matches. Not all rows give a size; the values are once, few, many and, for expanded clones, a class.

V	length	D	J	size	DNA	CDR3
TRBV6-1	15	TRBD2	TRBJ2-7	once	TGTGCCAGCAGTGAAGGGGGACTAGTTTCCTACGAGCAGTACTTC	CASSEGGLVSYEQYF
TRBV5-1	15	.	TRBJ1-3	.	TGCGCCAGCAGCGTGATAGGGGGTTCTGGAAACACCATATATTTT	CASSVIGGSGNTIYF
TRBV28	11	TRBD1	TRBJ2-1	.	TGTGCCAGCAGTCCGGGACAGGGGTTGTTCTTC	CASSPGQGLFF
TRBV5-1	15	TRBD2	TRBJ2-1	.	TGCGCCAGCAGCTTGGTTCTAGCGGGAGGGGATGAGCAGTTCTTC	CASSLVLAGGDEQFF
TRBV12-3/TRBV12-4	13	.	TRBJ1-6	.	TGTGCCAGCAGCCTTCTTCCCGGTTCACCCCTCCACTTT	CASSLLPGSPLHF
TRBV29-1	15	TRBD1	TRBJ1-4	.	TGCAGCGTTGAAGGGACCGGGACAGGGGTTGGAAAACTGTTTTTT	CSVEGTGTGVGKLFF
TRBV29-1	12	.	TRBJ2-2	once	TGCAGCGCCTCACATGCCACCGGGGAGCTGTTTTTT	CSASHATGELFF
TRBV4-3	15	TRBD1	TRBJ2-1	once	TGCGCCAGCAGCCACGGACAGGGGTATGACAATGAGCAGTTCTTC	CASSHGQGYDNEQFF
TRBV6-2/TRBV6-3	13	.	TRBJ1-5	.	TGTGCCAGCAGTGGATTACGGGATCAGCCCCAGCATTTT	CASSGLRDQPQHF
TRBV3-1/TRBV3-2	14	TRBD1	TRBJ2-7	.	TGTGCCAGCAGCCAAGGACAGGGACCCTACGAGCAGTACTTC	CASSQGQGPYEQYF
TRBV30	15	TRBD2	TRBJ2-2	.	TGTGCCTGGAGTCTACTAGCGGGAGTCACCGGGGAGCTGTTTTTT	CAWSLLAGVTGELFF
TRBV5-6	13	TRBD1	TRBJ1-2	.	TGTGCCAGCAGCTCAGGGGGTAACTATGGCTACACCTTC	CASSSGGNYGYTF
TRBV9	14	.	TRBJ2-2	.	TGTGCCAGCAGCGTAGCGAGCTCAGGGGGGGAGCTGTTTTTT	CASSVASSGGELFF
TRBV5-1	13	.	TRBJ1-3	.	TGCGCCAGCAGCCCAGACTCTGGAAACACCATATATTTT	CASSPDSGNTIYF
TRBV29-1	12	TRBD1	TRBJ2-1	.	TGCAGCGTTGCGGACAGGGGCTATGAGCAGTTCTTC	CSVADRGYEQFF
TRBV9	16	.	TRBJ1-2	.	TGTGCCAGCAGCCCAAGGACGGGACTTGGGAACTATGGCTACACCTTC	CASSPRTGLGNYGYTF
TRBV7-9	14	TRBD1	TRBJ2-7	.	TGTGCCAGCAGCTTCGGGACAGTCTCCTACGAGCAGTACTTC	CASSFGTVSYEQYF
TRBV28	14	TRBD2	TRBJ2-7	.	TGTGCCAGCAGTACTAGCGGATTTACCTACGAGCAGTACTTC	CASSTSGFTYEQYF
TRBV5-1	15	TRBD1	TRBJ2-1	.	TGCGCCAGCAGCGCGGGACAGGGGTCCTACAATGAGCAGTTCTTC	CASSAGQGSYNEQFF
TRBV4-3	18	TRBD2	TRBJ2-3	.	TGCGCCAGCAGCCGCTATCTATTTAGCGGGAGGGCCACAGATACGCAGTATTTT	CASSRYLFSGRATDTQYF
TRBV9	15	TRBD2	TRBJ2-1	.	TGTGCCAGCAGCGAAGGGACTAGCGGTTTCGGTGAGCAGTTCTTC	CASSEGTSGFGEQFF
TRBV15	14	TRBD1	TRBJ2-7	once	TGTGCCACCAGCGGGGACAGGGTGCTCTACGAGCAGTACTTC	CATSGDRVLYEQYF
TRBV5-6	12	.	TRBJ2-7	.	TGTGCCAGCAGCTCCGGTGGCTACGAGCAGTACTTC	CASSSGGYEQYF
TRBV11-2	12	.	TRBJ1-2	.	TGTGCCAGCAGCCGAAATGGGCTTAGCTACACCTTC	CASSRNGLSYTF
TRBV5-4	16	TRBD2	TRBJ2-3	once	TGTGCCAGCAGCTCTTGGACTAGCGGTTACACAGATACGCAGTATTTT	CASSSWTSGYTDTQYF
TRBV6-4	15	.	TRBJ1-2	.	TGTGCCAGCAGAGTTCCTACAGGGCCTCTTTATGGCTACACCTTC	CASRVPTGPLYGYTF
TRBV18	13	.	TRBJ1-4	.	TGTGCCAGCTCACTCCCGAATGGTAGTGAACTGTTTTTT	CASSLPNGSELFF
TRBV4-1	15	.	TRBJ2-5	.	TGCGCCAGCAGCCAAGATCCGGGACTGATGGAGACCCAGTACTTC	CASSQDPGLMETQYF
TRBV20-1	11	.	TRBJ2-7	once	TGCAGTGCTAGTGACAGTTACGAGCAGTACTTC	CSASDSYEQYF
TRBV6-5	15	.	TRBJ1-5	once	TGTGCCAGCAGTCAATGGACTGTTAGCAATCAGCCCCAGCATTTT	CASSQWTVSNQPQHF
TRBV2	14	TRBD2	TRBJ2-1	once	TGTGCCAGCGGGGGGGTATCATTCTACAATGAGCAGTTCTTC	CASGGVSFYNEQFF
TRBV5-1	16	TRBD2	TRBJ2-1	.	TGCGCCAGCAGCTCCTCCGGGACTAGCGGGCCCAATGAGCAGTTCTTC	CASSSSGTSGPNEQFF
TRBV29-1	15	.	TRBJ1-2	.	TGCAGCGTTGAAGATCGGCCCCGCGGGAACTATGGCTACACCTTC	CSVEDRPRGNYGYTF
TRBV6-5	15	.	TRBJ2-4	.	TGTGCCAGCAGTTCCCCTGCGGGCGCCAAAAACATTCAGTACTTC	CASSSPAGAKNIQYF
TRBV9	15	TRBD1	TRBJ2-7	.	TGTGCCAGCAGCGTAATCGACAGGGCGGACTACGAGCAGTACTTC	CASSVIDRADYEQYF
TRBV6-5	12	.	TRBJ1-6	.	TGTGCCAGCAGTTACCAGGGCTTACCCCTCCACTTT	CASSYQGLPLHF
TRBV11-2	14	TRBD1	TRBJ1-6	.	TGTGCCAGCAGCTTACGACAGGGATCTTCACCCCTCCACTTT	CASSLRQGSSPLHF
TRBV19	16	.	TRBJ2-7	.	TGTGCCAGTAGTATTGGAGAGGGGGTAGGTTCCTACGAGCAGTACTTC	CASSIGEGVGSYEQYF
TRBV7-8	15	.	TRBJ2-1	.	TGTGCCAGCAGCTTACCCGGACTGAAATACAATGAGCAGTTCTTC	CASSLPGLKYNEQFF
TRBV13	11	.	TRBJ2-7	once	TGTGCCAGCAGCCTTTCCTACGAGCAGTACTTC	CASSLSYEQYF
TRBV7-9	15	.	TRBJ2-1	.	TGTGCCAGCAGCTTAGCCATTCACTTGGTAAATGAGCAGTTCTTC	CASSLAIHLVNEQFF
TRBV6-5	14	.	TRBJ2-7	.	TGTGCCAGCAACAGAGGCCAGGGCACCTACGAGCAGTACTTC	CASNRGQGTYEQYF
TRBV5-4	15	.	TRBJ2-2	.	TGTGCCAGCAGCCGGACAGAGGGGGTGGTCGGGGAGCTGTTTTTT	CASSRTEGVVGELFF
TRBV18	15	.	TRBJ2-5	.	TGTGCCAGCTCACCCCTATTGAGGGAAAGAGAGACCCAGTACTTC	CASSPLLRERETQYF
TRBV11-3	15	.	TRBJ2-1	.	TGTGCCAGCAGGCACTACATAGAATCCTACAATGAGCAGTTCTTC	CASRHYIESYNEQFF
TRBV20-1	11	.	TRBJ2-7	.	TGCAGTGCTAGTTTAGGGGTCGAGCAGTACTTC	CSASLGVEQYF
TRBV7-9	12	.	TRBJ2-7	once	TGTGCCAGCAGCCTAGAAGTAGCCGAGCAGTACTTC	CASSLEVAEQYF
TRBV5-1	14	TRBD1	TRBJ2-3	.	TGCGCCAGCAGCGTACAGGGGATTACAGATACGCAGTATTTT	CASSVQGITDTQYF
TRBV30	11	.	TRBJ2-7	.	TGTGCCTGGAGTGGGGCGTACGAGCAGTACTTC	CAWSGAYEQYF
TRBV30	19	TRBD2	TRBJ2-3	.	TGTGCCTGGAGTTTCCCCTGGGGCTCAGCGGGAGGGTCGGAGGATACGCAGTATTTT	CAWSFPWGSAGGSEDTQYF
TRBV5-1	15	.	TRBJ2-7	.	TGCGCCAGCAGCCCGATCGTAGACAGCTCCTACGAGCAGTACTTC	CASSPIVDSSYEQYF
TRBV5-6	13	TRBD1	TRBJ2-7	.	TGTGCCAGCAGCTTGGAAACAGGGGCCGAGCAGTACTTC	CASSLETGAEQYF
TRBV3-1/TRBV3-2	12	.	TRBJ1-1	.	TGTGCCAGCAGCCGCGGGGGCACTGAAGCTTTCTTT	CASSRGGTEAFF
TRBV3-1/TRBV3-2	18	TRBD2	TRBJ2-3	once	TGTGCCAGCAGCCAAGTAATGCGGCTAGCGGGGAGCACAGATACGCAGTATTTT	CASSQVMRLAGSTDTQYF
TRBV11-2	15	.	TRBJ1-2	.	TGTGCCAGCAGCTTACCTTGGAGTAGGGGCTATGGCTACACCTTC	CASSLPWSRGYGYTF